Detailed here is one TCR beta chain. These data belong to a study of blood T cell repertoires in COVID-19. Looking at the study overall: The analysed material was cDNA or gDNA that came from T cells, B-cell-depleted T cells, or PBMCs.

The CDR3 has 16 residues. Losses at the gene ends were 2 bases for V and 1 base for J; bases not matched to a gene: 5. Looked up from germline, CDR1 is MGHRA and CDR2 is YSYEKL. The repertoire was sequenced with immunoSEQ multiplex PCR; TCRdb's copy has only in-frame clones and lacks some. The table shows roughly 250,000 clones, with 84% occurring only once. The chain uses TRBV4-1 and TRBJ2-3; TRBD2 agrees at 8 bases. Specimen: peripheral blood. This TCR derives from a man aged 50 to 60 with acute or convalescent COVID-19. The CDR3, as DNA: TGCGCCAGCAGCCAACTTCCGGGACTAGGCACAGATACGCAGTATTTT. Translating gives CASSQLPGLGTDTQYF.